The clone carrying this TCR beta chain occurred many times. This sample is part of a study of response to subunit inactivated influenza vaccine. MiXCR, run by TCRdb on the RT-PCR reads, gives a single entry per CDR3 protein. The data show about 570,000 distinct CDR3 sequences, roughly 12% seen once. The same specimen was also included in a second study, on T cells expressing NK-cell markers. That study adds: 5'RACE template switching built TCR beta cDNA with unique molecular identifiers. The TCR beta repertoires were obtained from sorted CD3+CD56+NKG2C+, CD3+CD56+NKG2C- and CD3+CD56-NKG2C+ T cells. Leadership of the CD3+CD56-NKG2C+ fraction also belonged to these clonotypes in several donors.

This material consisted of PBMCs from blood, taken on the day of vaccination. This TCR was sampled from a man aged 50 to 59 who received an inactivated influenza vaccine.

In nucleotides, the CDR3 is TGTGCCAGCAGACCCGGGACAGCCAAAAACATTCAGTACTTC. It translates to CASRPGTAKNIQYF. This chain links TRBV12-3 or TRBV12-4 with TRBJ2-4; the D call may be TRBD1 or TRBD2 (5 bases each). This CDR3 contains 14 residues. V was cut by 6 bases and J by 0 bases, with 9 bases left in between.